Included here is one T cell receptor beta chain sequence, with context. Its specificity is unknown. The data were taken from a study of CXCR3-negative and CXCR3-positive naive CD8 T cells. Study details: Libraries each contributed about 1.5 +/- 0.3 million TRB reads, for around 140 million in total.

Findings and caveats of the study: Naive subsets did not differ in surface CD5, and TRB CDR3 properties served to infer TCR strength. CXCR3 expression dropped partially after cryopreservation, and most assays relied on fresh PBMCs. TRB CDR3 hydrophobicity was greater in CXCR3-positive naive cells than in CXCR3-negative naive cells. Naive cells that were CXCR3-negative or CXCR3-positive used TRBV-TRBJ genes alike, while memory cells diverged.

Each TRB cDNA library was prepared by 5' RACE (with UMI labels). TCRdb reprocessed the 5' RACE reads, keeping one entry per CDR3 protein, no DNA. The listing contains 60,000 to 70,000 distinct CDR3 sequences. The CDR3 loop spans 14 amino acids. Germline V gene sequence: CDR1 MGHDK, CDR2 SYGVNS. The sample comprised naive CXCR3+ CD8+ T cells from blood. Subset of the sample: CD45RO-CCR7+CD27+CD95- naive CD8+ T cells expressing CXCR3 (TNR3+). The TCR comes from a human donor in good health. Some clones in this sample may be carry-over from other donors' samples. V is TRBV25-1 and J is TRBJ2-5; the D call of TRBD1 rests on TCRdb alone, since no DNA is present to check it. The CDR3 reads CASTTGQAKETQYF.